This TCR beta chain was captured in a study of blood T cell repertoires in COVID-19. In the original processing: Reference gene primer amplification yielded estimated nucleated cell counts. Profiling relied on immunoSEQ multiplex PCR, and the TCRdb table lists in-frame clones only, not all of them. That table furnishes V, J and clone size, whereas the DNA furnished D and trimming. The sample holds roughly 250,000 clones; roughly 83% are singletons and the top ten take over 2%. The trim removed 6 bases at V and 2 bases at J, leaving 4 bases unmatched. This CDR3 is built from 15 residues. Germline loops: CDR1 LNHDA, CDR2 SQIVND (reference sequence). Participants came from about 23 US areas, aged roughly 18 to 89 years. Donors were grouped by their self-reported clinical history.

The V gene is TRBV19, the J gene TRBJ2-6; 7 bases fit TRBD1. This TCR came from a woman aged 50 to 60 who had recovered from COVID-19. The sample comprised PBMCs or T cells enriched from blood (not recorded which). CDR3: CASSPQGAGANVLTF. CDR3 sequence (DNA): TGTGCCAGTAGCCCTCAGGGGGCTGGGGCCAACGTCCTGACTTTC.